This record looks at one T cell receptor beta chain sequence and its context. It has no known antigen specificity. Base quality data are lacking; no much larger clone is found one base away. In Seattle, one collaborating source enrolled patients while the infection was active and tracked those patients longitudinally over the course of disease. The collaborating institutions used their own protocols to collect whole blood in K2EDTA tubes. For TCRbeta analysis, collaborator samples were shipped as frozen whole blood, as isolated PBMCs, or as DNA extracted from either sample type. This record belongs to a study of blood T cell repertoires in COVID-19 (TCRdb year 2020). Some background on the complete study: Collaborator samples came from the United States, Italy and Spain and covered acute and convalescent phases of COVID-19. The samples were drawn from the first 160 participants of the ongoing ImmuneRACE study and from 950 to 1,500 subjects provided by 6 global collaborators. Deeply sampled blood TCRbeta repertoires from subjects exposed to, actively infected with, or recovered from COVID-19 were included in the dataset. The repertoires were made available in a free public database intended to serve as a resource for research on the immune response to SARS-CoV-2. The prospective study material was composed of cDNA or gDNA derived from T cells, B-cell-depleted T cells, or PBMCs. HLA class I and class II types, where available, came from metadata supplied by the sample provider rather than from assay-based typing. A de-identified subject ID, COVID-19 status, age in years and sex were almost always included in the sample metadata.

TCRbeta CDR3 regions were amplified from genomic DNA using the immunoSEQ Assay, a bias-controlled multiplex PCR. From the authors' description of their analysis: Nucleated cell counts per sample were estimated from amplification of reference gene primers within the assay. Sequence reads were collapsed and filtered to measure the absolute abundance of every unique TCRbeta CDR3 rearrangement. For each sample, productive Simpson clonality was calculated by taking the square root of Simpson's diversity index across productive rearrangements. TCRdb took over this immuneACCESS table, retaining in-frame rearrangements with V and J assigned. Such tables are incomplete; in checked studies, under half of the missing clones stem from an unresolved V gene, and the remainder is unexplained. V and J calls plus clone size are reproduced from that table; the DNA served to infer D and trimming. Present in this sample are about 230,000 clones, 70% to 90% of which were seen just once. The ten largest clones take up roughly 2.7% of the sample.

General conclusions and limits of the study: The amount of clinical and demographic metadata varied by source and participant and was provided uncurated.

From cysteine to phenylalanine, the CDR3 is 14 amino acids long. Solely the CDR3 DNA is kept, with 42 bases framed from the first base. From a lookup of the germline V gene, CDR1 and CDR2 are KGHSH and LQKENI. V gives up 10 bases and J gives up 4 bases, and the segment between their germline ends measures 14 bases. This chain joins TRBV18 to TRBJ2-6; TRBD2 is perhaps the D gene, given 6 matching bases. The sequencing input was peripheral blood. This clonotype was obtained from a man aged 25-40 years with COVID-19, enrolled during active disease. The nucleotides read TGTGCCACCATCGGGGGTTCCGGGGCCAACGTCCTGACTTTC. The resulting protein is CATIGGSGANVLTF. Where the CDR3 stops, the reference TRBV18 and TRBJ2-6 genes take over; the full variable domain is NAGVMQNPRHLVRRRGQEARLRCSPMKGHSHVYWYRQLPEEGLKFMVYLQKENIIDESGMPKERFSAEFPKEGPSILRIQQVVRGDSAAYFCATIGGSGANVLTFGAGSRLTVL.